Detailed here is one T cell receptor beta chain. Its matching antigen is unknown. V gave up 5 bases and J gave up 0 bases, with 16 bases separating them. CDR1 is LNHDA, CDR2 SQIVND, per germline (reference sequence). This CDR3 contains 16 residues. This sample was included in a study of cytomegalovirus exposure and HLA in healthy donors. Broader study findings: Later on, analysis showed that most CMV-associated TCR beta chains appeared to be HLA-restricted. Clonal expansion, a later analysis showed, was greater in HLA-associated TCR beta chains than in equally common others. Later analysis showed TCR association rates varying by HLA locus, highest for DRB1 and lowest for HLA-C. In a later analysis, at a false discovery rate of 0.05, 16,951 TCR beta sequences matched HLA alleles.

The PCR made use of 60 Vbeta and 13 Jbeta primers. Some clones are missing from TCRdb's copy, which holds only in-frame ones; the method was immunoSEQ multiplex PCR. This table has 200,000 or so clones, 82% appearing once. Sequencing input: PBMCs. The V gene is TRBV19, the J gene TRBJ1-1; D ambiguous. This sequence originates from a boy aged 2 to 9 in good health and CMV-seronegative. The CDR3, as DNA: TGTGCCAGTAGTTCCCAAGTCGCTCAGATGAACACTGAAGCTTTCTTT. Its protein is CASSSQVAQMNTEAFF.